Listed below are T cell receptor beta chains from one sample, sequenced in a study of blood T cells in healthy people across ages. TCRdb passed the 5' RACE reads through MiXCR, listing each CDR3 protein once. This table has more than 450,000 distinct CDR3 sequences, over 25% appearing once. The sample was also linked to a second study, of T cells of mothers and their children.

The sequenced sample consisted of blood. All receptors come from a boy younger than 10 in good health. CDR3s include the opening cysteine and the closing phenylalanine or tryptophan. D genes are given only for firm matches. Clone sizes are given selectively: once, few, many, or a class where the clone is expanded.

d_gene,abundance,v_gene,j_gene,CDR3nt,CDR3aa
TRBD2,-,TRBV13,TRBJ2-1,TGTGCCAGCAGCTGGACTAGCGGGGGGCCCAATGAGCAGTTCTTC,CASSWTSGGPNEQFF
TRBD1,few,TRBV12-3/TRBV12-4,TRBJ1-2,TGTGCCAGCAGTCCCTCAGGGGGCTTCGGCTACACCTTC,CASSPSGGFGYTF
-,few,TRBV2,TRBJ2-7,TGTGCCAGCAGTGAGAGGGGAGTCCACGAGCAGTACTTC,CASSERGVHEQYF
-,-,TRBV7-6,TRBJ1-5,TGTGCCAGCAGCTCAGCTAGCAATCAGCCCCAGCATTTT,CASSSASNQPQHF
-,-,TRBV7-8,TRBJ1-1,TGTGCCAGCAGCTCATTCAAGGGTGTAACTGAAGCTTTCTTT,CASSSFKGVTEAFF
-,-,TRBV9,TRBJ2-5,TGTGCCAGCAGCGTAGGGTCCCGGGGGAGGGAGACCCAGTACTTC,CASSVGSRGRETQYF
TRBD1,few,TRBV28,TRBJ2-7,TGTGCCAGCAGTCGGGGACAGGCCTCCTACGAGCAGTACTTC,CASSRGQASYEQYF
-,-,TRBV2,TRBJ1-2,TGTGCCAGCAGTGAGAGGAGTTTTAATAACTATGGCTACACCTTC,CASSERSFNNYGYTF
-,few,TRBV12-3/TRBV12-4,TRBJ2-2,TGTGCCAGCAGCTCAGGGTTGGCTCCTTCCACCGGGGAGCTGTTTTTT,CASSSGLAPSTGELFF
-,-,TRBV29-1,TRBJ2-5,TGCAGCGTTGTAAAGATGAGGAGCGAAGAGACCCAGTACTTC,CSVVKMRSEETQYF
-,once,TRBV29-1,TRBJ1-1,TGCAGCGTTGATTGGGGGGTAGGTAACACTGAAGCTTTCTTT,CSVDWGVGNTEAFF
-,few,TRBV4-1,TRBJ2-6,TGCGCCAGCAGCCAAGTGCACAGCGTCCTCTCTGGGGCCAACGTCCTGACTTTC,CASSQVHSVLSGANVLTF
-,once,TRBV20-1,TRBJ1-1,TGCAGTGCTAGGGACACCGGAACCCTTGAAGCTTTCTTT,CSARDTGTLEAFF
-,-,TRBV27,TRBJ1-5,TGTGCCAGCAGTCCTGGGACACAGGATCAGCCCCAGCATTTT,CASSPGTQDQPQHF
-,-,TRBV29-1,TRBJ1-2,TGCAGCGTCGACGATCAGGACGACTATGGCTACACCTTC,CSVDDQDDYGYTF
TRBD1,few,TRBV13,TRBJ2-7,TGTGCCAGCAGCTGGGGACAGGGCGAGCAGTACTTC,CASSWGQGEQYF
-,many,TRBV21-1,TRBJ2-1,TGTGCCAGCAGCAAAGACACAAAGTACTTC,CASSKDTKYF
-,few,TRBV10-3,TRBJ2-7,TGTGCCATCAGTGAGAATAGCCCCTACGAGCAGTACTTC,CAISENSPYEQYF
TRBD1,few,TRBV4-3,TRBJ2-1,TGCGCCAGCAGCCAAGGACAGGGGGCATACAATGAGCAGTTCTTC,CASSQGQGAYNEQFF
-,-,TRBV6-6,TRBJ1-4,TGTGCCAGCAGAAACGGGTTTGGAGCAACTAATGAAAAACTGTTTTTT,CASRNGFGATNEKLFF
-,-,TRBV21-1,TRBJ2-4,TGTGCCAGCAGCACTCCCGGGCGGGTAGCCAAAAACATTCAGTACTTC,CASSTPGRVAKNIQYF
-,few,TRBV10-3,TRBJ1-2,TGTGCCATCAGTGAGTCGTTAGGATGGAACTATGGCTACACCTTC,CAISESLGWNYGYTF
TRBD1,once,TRBV29-1,TRBJ1-1,TGCAGCGTTCCACCCGGGACAGGGGATCAGGAGACTGAAGCTCTCTTT,CSVPPGTGDQETEALF
-,many,TRBV10-3,TRBJ2-5,TGTGCCATCAGTGAGTCGGGGGTCTCGGAGACCCAGTACTTC,CAISESGVSETQYF
TRBD1,few,TRBV4-3,TRBJ2-2,TGCGCCAGCAGCCAAGGGGCACAGGGGGGGAACACCGGGGAGCTGTTTTTT,CASSQGAQGGNTGELFF
-,-,TRBV28,TRBJ2-7,TGTGCCGCCCACTCGTGGGGATTATCCTACGAGCAGTACTTC,CAAHSWGLSYEQYF
-,-,TRBV5-1,TRBJ2-3,TGCGCCAGCAGCTTCAAGGGGTCAAGCACAGATACGCAGTATTTT,CASSFKGSSTDTQYF
-,few,TRBV12-3/TRBV12-4,TRBJ1-4,TGTGCCAGCAGTTCCCCAGAGGGGTTAATATCGAGAGGTGAAAAATTGTTTTTT,CASSSPEGLISRGEKLFF
-,-,TRBV10-3,TRBJ1-1,TGTGCCATCAGGGGGGACACCAGTCGGACTGAAGCTTTCTTT,CAIRGDTSRTEAFF
-,few,TRBV7-9,TRBJ2-7,TGTGCCAGCAGCCCTGACAATGCTGCCGAGCAGTACTTC,CASSPDNAAEQYF
TRBD1,-,TRBV12-5,TRBJ1-5,TGTGCTAGTGGTCTACAACAGGGGCCCACATGGCCCCAGCATTTT,CASGLQQGPTWPQHF
-,-,TRBV10-3,TRBJ2-7,TGTGCCATCAGTGAGTACAGGTGGGAGCAGTACTTC,CAISEYRWEQYF
-,few,TRBV25-1,TRBJ1-4,TGTGCCAGCACACCCGGGGGTTGGCGCGAAAAACTGTTTTTT,CASTPGGWREKLFF
-,few,TRBV12-3/TRBV12-4,TRBJ2-1,TGTGCCAGCAGTTTCCAGGGTTTCAATGAGCAGTTCTTC,CASSFQGFNEQFF
-,-,TRBV20-1,TRBJ1-1,TGCAGTGCTATCGGCACGCGCAATGCAGCTTTCTTT,CSAIGTRNAAFF
-,-,TRBV6-2/TRBV6-3,TRBJ2-4,TGTGCCAGCAACCCGGGCGGGACAGCTCAGAACATTCAGTACTTC,CASNPGGTAQNIQYF
-,-,TRBV20-1,TRBJ2-6,TGCAGTGCTAAAGGAGGGGCTGGGGCCAACGTCCTGACTTTC,CSAKGGAGANVLTF
-,-,TRBV20-1,TRBJ2-7,TGCAGTGCTGTCCGGCTGGGATTACACGAGCAGTACTTC,CSAVRLGLHEQYF
TRBD1,-,TRBV2,TRBJ1-1,TGTGCCAGCAGTGAAATAGACAGGGGGCTTGAAGCTTTCTTT,CASSEIDRGLEAFF